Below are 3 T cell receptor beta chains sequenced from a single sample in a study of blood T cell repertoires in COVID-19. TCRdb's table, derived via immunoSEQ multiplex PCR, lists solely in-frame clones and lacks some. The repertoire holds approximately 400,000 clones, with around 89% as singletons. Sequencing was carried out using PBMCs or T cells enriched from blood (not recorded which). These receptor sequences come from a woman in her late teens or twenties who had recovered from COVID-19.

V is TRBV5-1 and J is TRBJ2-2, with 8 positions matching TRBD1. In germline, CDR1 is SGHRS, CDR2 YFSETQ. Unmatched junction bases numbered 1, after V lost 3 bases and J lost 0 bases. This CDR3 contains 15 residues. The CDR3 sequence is CASSWDRPNTGELFF. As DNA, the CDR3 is TGCGCCAGCAGCTGGGACAGGCCGAACACCGGGGAGCTGTTTTTT. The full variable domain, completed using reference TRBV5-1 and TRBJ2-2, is KAGVTQTPRYLIKTRGQQVTLSCSPISGHRSVSWYQQTPGQGLQFLFEYFSETQRNKGNFPGRFSGRQFSNSRSEMNVSTLELGDSALYLCASSWDRPNTGELFFGEGSRLTVL.

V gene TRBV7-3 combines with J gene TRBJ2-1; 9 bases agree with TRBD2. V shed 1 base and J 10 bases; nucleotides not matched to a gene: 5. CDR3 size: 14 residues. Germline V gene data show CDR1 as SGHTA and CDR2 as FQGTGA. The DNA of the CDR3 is TGTGCCAGCAGCTTAATGCGGCTAGCGGGGGAGCAGTTCTTC. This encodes CASSLMRLAGEQFF.

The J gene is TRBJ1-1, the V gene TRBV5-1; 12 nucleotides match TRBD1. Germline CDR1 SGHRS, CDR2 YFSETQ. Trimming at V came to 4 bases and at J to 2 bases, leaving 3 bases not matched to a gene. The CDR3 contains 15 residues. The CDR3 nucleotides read TGCGCCAGCAGCCCGGGACAGGGGGCCAACACTGAAGCTTTCTTT. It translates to CASSPGQGANTEAFF.